The rows below give T cell receptor beta chains drawn from one sample of a study of blood T cell repertoires in COVID-19. Generated by immunoSEQ multiplex PCR, the TCRdb table keeps only in-frame clones and is missing some. The sample holds approximately 220,000 clones, under 90% seen once. The sequencing sample was made of PBMCs or T cells enriched from blood (not recorded which). The receptors were sampled from a woman in her 50s who had been exposed to COVID-19. Both conserved end residues are part of each CDR3. A D gene is named only where the DNA matches it firmly. Clone size is shown for a subset of rows, as once, few, many or a class of expanded clone.

length: 16; V: TRBV7-9; D: -; size: -; J: TRBJ1-3; CDR3: CASSLNRLFSGNTIYF; DNA: TGTGCCAGCAGCTTAAACAGGCTTTTCTCTGGAAACACCATATATTTT
length: 13; V: TRBV12-3/TRBV12-4; D: -; size: -; J: TRBJ1-3; CDR3: CASSLWRLDTIYF; DNA: TGTGCCAGCAGTTTGTGGCGGTTAGACACCATATATTTT
length: 15; V: TRBV4-3; D: -; size: -; J: TRBJ2-1; CDR3: CASSRDGGLYNEQFF; DNA: TGCGCCAGCAGCCGCGACGGGGGTCTCTACAATGAGCAGTTCTTC
length: 15; V: TRBV19; D: -; size: once; J: TRBJ1-3; CDR3: CASSSAGTYGNTIYF; DNA: TGTGCCAGTAGTTCAGCCGGGACTTATGGAAACACCATATATTTT
length: 14; V: TRBV28; D: -; size: -; J: TRBJ1-5; CDR3: CASSLRPGGQPQHF; DNA: TGTGCCAGCAGTTTACGTCCGGGTGGCCAGCCCCAGCATTTT
length: 12; V: TRBV29-1; D: -; size: once; J: TRBJ2-7; CDR3: CSVELIGGEQYF; DNA: TGCAGCGTTGAATTGATCGGGGGCGAGCAGTACTTC
length: 12; V: TRBV2; D: -; size: -; J: TRBJ1-1; CDR3: CASSVRRTEAFF; DNA: TGTGCCAGCAGTGTGAGGCGGACTGAAGCTTTCTTT
length: 13; V: TRBV29-1; D: -; size: -; J: TRBJ1-1; CDR3: CSVWGVQGPEAFF; DNA: TGCAGCGTTTGGGGTGTACAGGGTCCTGAAGCTTTCTTT
length: 16; V: TRBV7-9; D: -; size: -; J: TRBJ2-2; CDR3: CASSSGVPPNTGELFF; DNA: TGTGCCAGCAGCTCCGGGGTTCCCCCGAACACCGGGGAGCTGTTTTTT
length: 15; V: TRBV28; D: -; size: -; J: TRBJ1-3; CDR3: CASAPAALFGNTIYF; DNA: TGTGCCAGCGCCCCTGCCGCGCTTTTTGGAAACACCATATATTTT
length: 17; V: TRBV10-1; D: TRBD1; size: -; J: TRBJ1-1; CDR3: CASRWGRDRGRGTEAFF; DNA: TGCGCCAGCAGGTGGGGTCGGGACAGGGGGCGCGGTACTGAAGCTTTCTTT
length: 13; V: TRBV4-1; D: -; size: many; J: TRBJ1-1; CDR3: CASRRLMNTEAFF; DNA: TGCGCCAGCAGACGGTTAATGAACACTGAAGCTTTCTTT
length: 15; V: TRBV3-1/TRBV3-2; D: -; size: few; J: TRBJ1-2; CDR3: CASSQRATVNYGYTF; DNA: TGTGCCAGCAGCCAAAGGGCGACAGTGAACTATGGCTACACCTTC
length: 15; V: TRBV2; D: TRBD2; size: -; J: TRBJ2-5; CDR3: CASSLQGSGGETQYF; DNA: TGTGCCAGCAGTCTCCAAGGGTCGGGGGGAGAGACCCAGTACTTC
length: 12; V: TRBV15; D: -; size: -; J: TRBJ2-3; CDR3: CATSRDQDTQYF; DNA: TGTGCCACCAGCAGAGATCAAGATACGCAGTATTTT
length: 15; V: TRBV2; D: -; size: -; J: TRBJ1-1; CDR3: CATRRGAVGNTEAFF; DNA: TGTGCCACCCGGAGGGGCGCGGTGGGGAACACTGAAGCTTTCTTT
length: 15; V: TRBV27; D: -; size: -; J: TRBJ2-2; CDR3: CASSFQAGPAGELFF; DNA: TGTGCCAGCAGTTTTCAGGCAGGGCCCGCCGGGGAGCTGTTTTTT
length: 13; V: TRBV5-4; D: -; size: -; J: TRBJ2-3; CDR3: CASSFPFPDTQYF; DNA: TGTGCCAGCAGCTTTCCCTTTCCAGATACGCAGTATTTT
length: 13; V: TRBV5-8; D: TRBD1; size: -; J: TRBJ1-6; CDR3: CASRNRGNSPLHF; DNA: TGTGCCAGCAGGAACAGGGGAAATTCACCCCTCCACTTT
length: 14; V: TRBV19; D: -; size: -; J: TRBJ1-2; CDR3: CASSFSRTVYGYTF; DNA: TGTGCCAGTAGTTTCTCAAGGACAGTCTATGGCTACACCTTC
length: 14; V: TRBV4-1; D: -; size: once; J: TRBJ2-3; CDR3: CASSQDNSGDTQYF; DNA: TGCGCCAGCAGCCAAGATAACTCAGGGGATACGCAGTATTTT
length: 12; V: TRBV2; D: -; size: -; J: TRBJ2-5; CDR3: CASSYSQETQYF; DNA: TGTGCCAGCAGTTACTCCCAAGAGACCCAGTACTTC
length: 15; V: TRBV10-3; D: -; size: -; J: TRBJ1-1; CDR3: CAISGSRAGGAEAFF; DNA: TGTGCCATCAGTGGTTCTCGTGCGGGGGGGGCCGAAGCTTTCTTT
length: 12; V: TRBV28; D: -; size: -; J: TRBJ1-1; CDR3: CASSGDSRKAFF; DNA: TGTGCCAGCAGTGGCGACAGTCGAAAGGCTTTCTTT
length: 17; V: TRBV5-1; D: -; size: few; J: TRBJ2-1; CDR3: CASSLDRENPPYNEQFF; DNA: TGCGCCAGCAGCTTGGACAGGGAGAATCCACCCTACAATGAGCAGTTCTTC
length: 17; V: TRBV11-2; D: -; size: -; J: TRBJ1-3; CDR3: CASSRPPLTGSGNTIYF; DNA: TGTGCCAGCAGCAGACCCCCCCTTACAGGGTCTGGAAACACCATATATTTT
length: 18; V: TRBV3-1/TRBV3-2; D: TRBD2; size: -; J: TRBJ2-5; CDR3: CASNQRKGSGGAGETQYF; DNA: TGTGCCAGCAACCAAAGGAAGGGTAGCGGGGGGGCCGGGGAGACCCAGTACTTC
length: 10; V: TRBV20-1; D: -; size: -; J: TRBJ1-2; CDR3: CSAQNYGYTF; DNA: TGCAGTGCCCAAAACTATGGCTACACCTTC
length: 16; V: TRBV18; D: -; size: -; J: TRBJ2-5; CDR3: CASSPQQVANPETQYF; DNA: TGTGCCAGCTCACCACAACAGGTTGCTAATCCGGAGACCCAGTACTTC
length: 15; V: TRBV3-1/TRBV3-2; D: TRBD1; size: -; J: TRBJ1-1; CDR3: CASSQGDRVNTEAFF; DNA: TGTGCCAGCAGCCAAGGCGACAGGGTGAACACTGAAGCTTTCTTT
length: 10; V: TRBV21-1; D: -; size: -; J: TRBJ2-5; CDR3: CASTKETQYF; DNA: TGTGCCAGCACCAAAGAGACCCAGTACTTC
length: 13; V: TRBV6-2/TRBV6-3; D: TRBD2; size: -; J: TRBJ2-4; CDR3: CASSEIAGGIQYF; DNA: TGTGCCAGCAGTGAGATAGCGGGGGGCATTCAGTACTTC
length: 14; V: TRBV19; D: -; size: -; J: TRBJ1-4; CDR3: CASGDTGRDEKLFF; DNA: TGTGCCAGTGGAGACACAGGGCGGGATGAAAAACTGTTTTTT
length: 14; V: TRBV7-9; D: -; size: -; J: TRBJ2-3; CDR3: CASSLVGGTDTQYF; DNA: TGTGCCAGCAGCTTAGTAGGGGGTACCGATACGCAGTATTTT
length: 13; V: TRBV11-2; D: -; size: once; J: TRBJ1-1; CDR3: CASRFAANTEAFF; DNA: TGTGCCAGCAGGTTCGCGGCGAACACTGAAGCTTTCTTT
length: 16; V: TRBV7-9; D: -; size: -; J: TRBJ1-3; CDR3: CASSLNPRGSGNTIYF; DNA: TGTGCCAGCAGCTTAAACCCCAGGGGTTCTGGAAACACCATATATTTT
length: 16; V: TRBV4-2; D: TRBD1; size: many; J: TRBJ1-2; CDR3: CASSQDTGGADYGYTF; DNA: TGTGCCAGCAGCCAAGATACAGGGGGCGCCGACTATGGCTACACCTTC
length: 18; V: TRBV5-4; D: TRBD2; size: -; J: TRBJ2-1; CDR3: CASSLGLAGASSYNEQFF; DNA: TGTGCCAGCAGCTTGGGACTAGCGGGGGCCAGCTCCTACAATGAGCAGTTCTTC
length: 17; V: TRBV9; D: -; size: few; J: TRBJ1-1; CDR3: CASSVSHQGLVNTEAFF; DNA: TGTGCCAGCAGCGTCTCTCATCAGGGTTTGGTGAACACTGAAGCTTTCTTT
length: 14; V: TRBV5-1; D: -; size: -; J: TRBJ1-1; CDR3: CASSSGLPLTEAFF; DNA: TGCGCCAGCAGCTCAGGGCTACCCCTCACTGAAGCTTTCTTT
length: 16; V: TRBV6-1; D: TRBD1; size: once; J: TRBJ1-4; CDR3: CASSDGMGTGGEKLFF; DNA: TGTGCCAGCAGTGATGGTATGGGGACAGGGGGTGAAAAACTGTTTTTT
length: 11; V: TRBV28; D: -; size: -; J: TRBJ2-5; CDR3: CASLGGETQYF; DNA: TGTGCCAGCCTCGGGGGAGAGACCCAGTACTTC
length: 14; V: TRBV3-1/TRBV3-2; D: -; size: -; J: TRBJ1-6; CDR3: CASSPVNTNSPLHF; DNA: TGTGCCAGCAGCCCAGTCAACACCAATTCACCCCTCCACTTT
length: 13; V: TRBV12-3/TRBV12-4; D: TRBD1; size: once; J: TRBJ2-5; CDR3: CASRGTGRETQYF; DNA: TGTGCCAGCAGGGGGACAGGGAGAGAGACCCAGTACTTC
length: 12; V: TRBV7-2; D: -; size: -; J: TRBJ1-2; CDR3: CASSLGREHYTF; DNA: TGTGCCAGCAGCTTAGGGAGGGAGCACTACACCTTC
length: 15; V: TRBV29-1; D: TRBD2; size: -; J: TRBJ2-5; CDR3: CSVEIRGLQQETQYF; DNA: TGCAGCGTTGAGATTAGGGGACTACAACAAGAGACCCAGTACTTC
length: 14; V: TRBV28; D: -; size: -; J: TRBJ1-1; CDR3: CASSPRGRNTEAFF; DNA: TGTGCCAGCAGTCCCAGGGGTCGGAACACTGAAGCTTTCTTT
length: 13; V: TRBV9; D: -; size: -; J: TRBJ2-3; CDR3: CASKGTSTDTQYF; DNA: TGTGCCAGCAAAGGGACTAGCACAGATACGCAGTATTTT
length: 16; V: TRBV7-9; D: -; size: -; J: TRBJ1-2; CDR3: CASSPWRTEANYGYTF; DNA: TGTGCCAGCAGCCCATGGCGGACAGAAGCAAACTATGGCTACACCTTC
length: 14; V: TRBV28; D: -; size: few; J: TRBJ1-1; CDR3: CASSPRDLNTEAFF; DNA: TGTGCCAGCAGTCCTCGTGACTTGAACACTGAAGCTTTCTTT
length: 14; V: TRBV28; D: -; size: -; J: TRBJ2-2; CDR3: CASITRGRTGELFF; DNA: TGTGCCAGCATTACCAGGGGACGGACCGGGGAGCTGTTTTTT
length: 15; V: TRBV6-5; D: -; size: -; J: TRBJ2-7; CDR3: CASSYSLDRIYEQYF; DNA: TGTGCCAGCAGTTACTCGCTCGACAGAATCTACGAGCAGTACTTC
length: 12; V: TRBV30; D: -; size: few; J: TRBJ1-2; CDR3: CAWSARGTGYTF; DNA: TGTGCCTGGAGTGCCAGGGGTACCGGCTACACCTTC
length: 12; V: TRBV7-2; D: -; size: -; J: TRBJ2-7; CDR3: CASSLDQREQYF; DNA: TGTGCCAGCAGCTTAGATCAGAGGGAGCAGTACTTC
length: 11; V: TRBV30; D: -; size: -; J: TRBJ1-1; CDR3: CAWTVGVEAFF; DNA: TGTGCCTGGACCGTCGGAGTTGAAGCTTTCTTT